This T cell receptor (beta chain) appears in the sequencing data of a study of cytomegalovirus exposure and HLA in healthy donors. Study summary: The Caucasian-associated ancestry cluster contained about 80% of the 300 to 400 genotyped donors. Findings and limits, study-wide: An analysis done earlier found most TCR beta V segments productive about 87% or about 30% of the time. The study flagged some 170 TCR beta chains as cytomegalovirus-associated.

The PCR contained 60 Vbeta and 13 Jbeta primers. Profiled with immunoSEQ multiplex PCR; TCRdb holds only in-frame clones, not every one. The sample has roughly 89,000 clones; approximately 80% are singletons. Remarks on this clone: What it recognizes is unknown.

This sequence originates from a man aged 18-30 years in good health and CMV-seronegative. The source material was PBMCs.

As DNA, the CDR3 is TGTGCCAGCAGCTTAGCCGGACAGGGTAGTTCACCCCTCCACTTT. Translation: CASSLAGQGSSPLHF. The rearrangement joins TRBV7-2 to TRBJ1-6, with 8 bases that match TRBD1. V trimming: 0 bases; J trimming: 9 bases; junction bases outside the gene matches: 4. The CDR3 contains 15 residues. From germline, CDR1 is SGHTA and CDR2 FQGNSA.